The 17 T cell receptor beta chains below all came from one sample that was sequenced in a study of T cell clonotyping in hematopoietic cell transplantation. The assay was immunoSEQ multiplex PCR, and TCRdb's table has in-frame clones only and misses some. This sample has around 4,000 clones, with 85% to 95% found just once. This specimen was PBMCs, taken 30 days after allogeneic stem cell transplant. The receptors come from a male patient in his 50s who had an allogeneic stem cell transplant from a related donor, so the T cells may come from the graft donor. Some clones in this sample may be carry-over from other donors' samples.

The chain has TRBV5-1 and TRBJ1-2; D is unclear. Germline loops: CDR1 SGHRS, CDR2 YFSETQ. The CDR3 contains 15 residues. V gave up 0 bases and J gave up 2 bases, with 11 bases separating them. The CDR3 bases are TGCGCCAGCAGCTTGGCTCTCAGTTCGAACTATGGCTACACCTTC. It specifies CASSLALSSNYGYTF.

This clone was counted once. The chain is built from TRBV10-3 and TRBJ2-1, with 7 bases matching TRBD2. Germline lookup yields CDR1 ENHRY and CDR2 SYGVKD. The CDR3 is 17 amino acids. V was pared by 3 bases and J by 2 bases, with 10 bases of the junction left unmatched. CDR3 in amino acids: CAISDGSAGAPYNEQFF. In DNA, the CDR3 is TGTGCCATCAGTGACGGGTCGGCGGGAGCCCCCTACAATGAGCAGTTCTTC.

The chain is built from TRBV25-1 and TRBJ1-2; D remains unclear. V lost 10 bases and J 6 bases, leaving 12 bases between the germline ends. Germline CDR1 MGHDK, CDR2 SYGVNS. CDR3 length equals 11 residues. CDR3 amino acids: CAISAGDGYTF. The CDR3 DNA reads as TGTGCCATCTCAGCTGGGGATGGCTACACCTTC.

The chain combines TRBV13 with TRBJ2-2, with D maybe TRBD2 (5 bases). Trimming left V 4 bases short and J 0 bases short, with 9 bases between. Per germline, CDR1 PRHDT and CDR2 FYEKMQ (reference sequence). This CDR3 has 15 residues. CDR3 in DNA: TGTGCCAGCAGCTCCGGACTCACGAACACCGGGGAGCTGTTTTTT. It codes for CASSSGLTNTGELFF.

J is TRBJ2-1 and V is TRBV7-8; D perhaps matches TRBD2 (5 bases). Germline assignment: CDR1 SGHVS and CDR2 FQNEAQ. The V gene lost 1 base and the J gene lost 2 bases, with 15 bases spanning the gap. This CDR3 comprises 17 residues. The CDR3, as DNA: TGTGCCAGCAGCTTAGAGGTCCGAGCGGTGGCCTACAATGAGCAGTTCTTC. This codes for CASSLEVRAVAYNEQFF.

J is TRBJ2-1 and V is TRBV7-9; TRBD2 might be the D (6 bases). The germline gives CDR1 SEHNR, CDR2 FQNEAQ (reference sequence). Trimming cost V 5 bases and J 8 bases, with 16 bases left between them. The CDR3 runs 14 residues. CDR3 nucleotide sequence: TGTGCCAGCAGCCCCCAGACTAGTGGGGATGAGCAGTTCTTC. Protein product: CASSPQTSGDEQFF.

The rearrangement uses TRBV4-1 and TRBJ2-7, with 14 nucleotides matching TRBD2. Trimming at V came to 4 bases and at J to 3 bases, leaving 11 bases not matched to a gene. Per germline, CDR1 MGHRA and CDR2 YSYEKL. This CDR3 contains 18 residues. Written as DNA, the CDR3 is TGCGCCAGCAGCCGCCGACTAGCGGGAGGGAGAAGGGACTACGAGCAGTACTTC. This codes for CASSRRLAGGRRDYEQYF.

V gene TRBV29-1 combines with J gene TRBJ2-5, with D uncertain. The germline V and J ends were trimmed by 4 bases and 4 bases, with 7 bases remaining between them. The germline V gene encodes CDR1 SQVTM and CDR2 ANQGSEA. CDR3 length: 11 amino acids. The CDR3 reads CSVGLRETQYF. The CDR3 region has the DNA TGCAGCGTTGGCCTGAGAGAGACCCAGTACTTC.

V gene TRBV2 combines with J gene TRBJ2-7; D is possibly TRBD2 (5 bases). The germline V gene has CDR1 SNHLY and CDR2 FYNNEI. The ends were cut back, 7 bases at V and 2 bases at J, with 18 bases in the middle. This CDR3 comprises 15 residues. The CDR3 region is CASTPRSGITYEQYF. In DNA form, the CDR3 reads TGTGCCAGCACCCCGAGATCGGGGATAACCTACGAGCAGTACTTC.

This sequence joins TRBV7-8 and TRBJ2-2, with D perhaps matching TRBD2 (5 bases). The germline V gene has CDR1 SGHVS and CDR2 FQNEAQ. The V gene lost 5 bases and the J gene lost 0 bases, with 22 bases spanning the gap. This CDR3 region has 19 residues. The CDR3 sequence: CASSLGGLATFANTGELFF. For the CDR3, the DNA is TGTGCCAGCAGCCTAGGTGGGCTAGCAACGTTCGCGAACACCGGGGAGCTGTTTTTT. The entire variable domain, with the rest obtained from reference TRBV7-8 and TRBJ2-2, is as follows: GAGVSQSPRYKVAKRGQDVALRCDPISGHVSLFWYQQALGQGPEFLTYFQNEAQLDKSGLPSDRFFAERPEGSVSTLKIQRTQQEDSAVYLCASSLGGLATFANTGELFFGEGSRLTVL.

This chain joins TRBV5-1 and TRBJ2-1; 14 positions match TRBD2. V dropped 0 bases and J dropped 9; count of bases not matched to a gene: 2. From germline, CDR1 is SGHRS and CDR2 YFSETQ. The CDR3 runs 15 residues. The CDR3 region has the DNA TGCGCCAGCAGCTTGGCCGGGACTAGCGGGAGTGAGCAGTTCTTC. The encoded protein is CASSLAGTSGSEQFF.

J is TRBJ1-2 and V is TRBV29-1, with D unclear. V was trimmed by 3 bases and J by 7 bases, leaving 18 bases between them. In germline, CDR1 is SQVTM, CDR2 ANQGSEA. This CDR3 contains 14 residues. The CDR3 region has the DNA TGCAGCGTTGATGAACGGATCGCCCGCCGTGGCTACACCTTC. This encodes CSVDERIARRGYTF.

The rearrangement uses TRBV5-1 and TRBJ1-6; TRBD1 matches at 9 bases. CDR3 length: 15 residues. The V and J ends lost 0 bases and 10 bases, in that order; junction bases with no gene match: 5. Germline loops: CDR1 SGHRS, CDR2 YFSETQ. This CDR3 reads CASSLVQGAQSPLHF. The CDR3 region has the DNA TGCGCCAGCAGCTTGGTACAGGGGGCTCAGTCACCCCTCCACTTT.

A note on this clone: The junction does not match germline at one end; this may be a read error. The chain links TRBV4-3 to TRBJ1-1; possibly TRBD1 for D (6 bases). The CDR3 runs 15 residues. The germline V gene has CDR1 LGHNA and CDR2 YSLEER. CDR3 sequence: CASSQAQGLNPEAFF. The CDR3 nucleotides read TGCGCCAGCAGCCAGGCACAGGGCCTGAACCCTGAAGCTTTCTTT.

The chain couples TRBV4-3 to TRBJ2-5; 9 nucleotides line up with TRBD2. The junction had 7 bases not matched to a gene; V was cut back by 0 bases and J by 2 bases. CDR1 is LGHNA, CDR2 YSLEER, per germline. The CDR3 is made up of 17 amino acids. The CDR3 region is CASSQEELAGSQETQYF. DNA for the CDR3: TGCGCCAGCAGCCAAGAAGAGCTAGCGGGATCACAAGAGACCCAGTACTTC.

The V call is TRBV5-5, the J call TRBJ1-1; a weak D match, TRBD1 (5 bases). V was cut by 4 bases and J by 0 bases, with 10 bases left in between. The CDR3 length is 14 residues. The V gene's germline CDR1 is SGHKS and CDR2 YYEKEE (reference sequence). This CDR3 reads CASSRRGMNTEAFF. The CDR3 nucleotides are TGTGCCAGCAGCAGACGGGGGATGAACACTGAAGCTTTCTTT.

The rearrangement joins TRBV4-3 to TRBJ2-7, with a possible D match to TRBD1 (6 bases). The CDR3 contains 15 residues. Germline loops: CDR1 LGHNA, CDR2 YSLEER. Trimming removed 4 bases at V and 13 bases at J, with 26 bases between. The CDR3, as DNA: TGCGCCAGCAGCCGCCAAAGACCTCCGACAGGTCCAGTCTACTTC. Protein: CASSRQRPPTGPVYF.